Each of the 10 T cell receptor beta chains below was sequenced from the same sample in a study of blood T cell repertoires in COVID-19. Here immunoSEQ multiplex PCR was the method, and the copy in TCRdb shows in-frame clones only, minus some. Here the sample spans approximately 200,000 clones, 94% being singletons. The sequencing sample was made of peripheral blood. Source of these receptors: a young man with COVID-19, enrolled during active disease.

The V gene is TRBV11-3, the J gene TRBJ2-7, with 7 bases aligning to TRBD1. Unmatched junction bases numbered 7, after V lost 6 bases and J lost 2 bases. The germline gives CDR1 SGHNT, CDR2 YENEEA. The CDR3 is made up of 14 amino acids. CDR3 sequence reads: CASSPPGQPYEQYF. Written as DNA, the CDR3 is TGTGCCAGCAGTCCGCCGGGACAGCCCTACGAGCAGTACTTC.

This chain uses TRBV5-1 with TRBJ2-5; 9 bases are a match to TRBD2. With 1 base clipped from V and 4 bases from J, the junction kept 8 bases outside the gene matches. The length of the CDR3 is 16 residues. Germline loops: CDR1 SGHRS, CDR2 YFSETQ. The CDR3 DNA reads TGCGCCAGCAGCTTGACGGCGAGGACTAGCGTAGAGACCCAGTACTTC. Translating it yields CASSLTARTSVETQYF.

The chain joins TRBV6-4 to TRBJ2-3, with 9 nucleotides matching TRBD2. This CDR3 spans 14 amino acids. J was trimmed by 5 bases and V by 2 bases; bases with no gene match: 2. CDR1 and CDR2 from the germline V gene are MRHNA and SNTAGT. The CDR3 region has the DNA TGTGCCAGCAGTGACGGCGGGGGGGGAGATACGCAGTATTTT. This encodes CASSDGGGGDTQYF.

Comment on this clone: A junction end diverges from the germline sequence, so it may reflect a read error. V is TRBV4-1 and J is TRBJ2-7, with 9 bases identical to TRBD1. From germline, CDR1 is MGHRA and CDR2 YSYEKL. This CDR3 is 14 amino acids long. The CDR3 DNA follows: TGCGCCAGCAGCCAAGAGCTTGGGACAGGGAATTCTTCATTC. Translation: CASSQELGTGNSSF.

This clone has only one observation. The chain couples TRBV30 to TRBJ2-1; 8 bases fit TRBD1. J lost 3 bases, V lost 3 bases, and 1 base had no gene match. The CDR3 consists of 13 residues. The V gene's germline CDR1 is GTSNPN and CDR2 SVGIG (reference sequence). In DNA, the CDR3 is TGTGCCTGGAGCAGGGGGCTCTACAATGAGCAGTTCTTC. Its translation is CAWSRGLYNEQFF.

The rearrangement links TRBV6-5 to TRBJ1-6; possible D gene TRBD1, 5 bases. The CDR3 sequence is 15 residues long. Trimming cost V 2 bases and J 7 bases, with 12 bases left between them. Germline V CDR1 and CDR2: MNHEY, SVGAGI. The CDR3 DNA sequence: TGTGCCAGCAGTTACGCGGGACCGGTAAATTCACCCCTCCACTTT. It encodes CASSYAGPVNSPLHF.

The chain carries TRBV7-3 and TRBJ1-1; D is ambiguous. This CDR3 spans 13 amino acids. Germline loops: CDR1 SGHTA, CDR2 FQGTGA. V lost 1 base and J 3 bases, leaving 6 bases between the germline ends. The CDR3 loop reads CASSLRRDTEAFF. CDR3 in DNA: TGTGCCAGCAGCTTAAGAAGAGACACTGAAGCTTTCTTT.

The chain joins TRBV7-6 to TRBJ1-1; D possibly corresponds to TRBD1 (6 bases). Trimming took 2 bases from V and 5 from J, leaving 15 bases between them. The V gene's germline CDR1 is SGHVS and CDR2 FNYEAQ. CDR3 length: 15 residues. The DNA of the CDR3 is TGTGCCAGCAGCTTAAGCGGGGGGCGGCTGACTGAAGCTTTCTTT. Residues: CASSLSGGRLTEAFF.

The chain joins TRBV5-1 to TRBJ1-3; tentative D call: TRBD1 (6 bases). V was pared by 4 bases and J by 0 bases, with 11 bases between. Germline lookup yields CDR1 SGHRS and CDR2 YFSETQ. There are 15 residues in the CDR3. In nucleotides, the CDR3 is TGCGCCAGCAGCAGGGACATCAGCTCTGGAAACACCATATATTTT. It encodes CASSRDISSGNTIYF. The complete variable domain, with remaining parts taken from reference TRBV5-1 and TRBJ1-3, reads KAGVTQTPRYLIKTRGQQVTLSCSPISGHRSVSWYQQTPGQGLQFLFEYFSETQRNKGNFPGRFSGRQFSNSRSEMNVSTLELGDSALYLCASSRDISSGNTIYFGEGSWLTVV.

The gene calls are TRBV12-5 and TRBJ1-1; no clear D gene. The CDR3 is made up of 13 amino acids. The V end lost 7 bases, the J end lost 6 bases, and 15 bases lay between the germline ends. CDR1 LGHNT and CDR2 FRNRAP come from the germline V gene. As DNA, the CDR3 is TGTGCTAGTGCCTGGGAAGGGAGAGCTGAAGCTTTCTTT. It translates to CASAWEGRAEAFF.